This record covers a single T cell receptor (beta chain). What antigen it recognizes has not been identified. No base quality values were provided; no much bigger clone lies one nucleotide off. The cohort comprised around 690 healthy bone marrow donors. At the time of sampling, every cohort member was nominally healthy, though immune exposures that went unrecorded were likely present. The donor tested CMV seropositive, placing the donor among the 289 seropositive members of the cohort. Every donor gave a peripheral blood sample, and the peripheral blood mononuclear cells from that sample were used for TCR beta sequencing. The Qiagen DNeasy Blood Extraction Kit was used to extract genomic DNA from the blood cell samples. The data are from a study of cytomegalovirus exposure and HLA in healthy donors (dated by TCRdb to about 2017). Regarding the study in general: In an earlier analysis of roughly 500 of the donors, 276 Gb of sequence data and 117 million unique TCR beta sequences from about 190 million T cells were reported. Of the approximately 400 genotyped donors, 65% to 90% were placed in the genetic ancestry cluster associated with self-reported Caucasian donors. An early release covering approximately 600 HLA-typed donors comprised 300 to 350 gigabases of sequencing data and approximately 85 million unique TCR sequences. Genome-wide SNP genotypes for about 65% of the roughly 670 donors were used in a later genetic analysis, which treated that subset as a discovery cohort. Every discovery cohort repertoire had been produced on one sequencing platform. Rather than using new phenotypic data, the later analysis identified candidate immune exposures from TCR beta sequences and from how often those sequences occurred across donors. The number of typed donors differed by locus: roughly 629-630 for A, B, C, DRB1 and DQB1; some 500 for DQA1; some 590 for DPA1; and 400 to 480 for DPB1. Because of strong linkage in the cohort, roughly five DR-DQ haplotypes were treated as single units for association and clustering. An earlier analysis of approximately 640 of the donors applied high-throughput TCR beta sequencing to assess whether each TCR beta V gene segment acted as functional or pseudogenic. The aim of the study was to test whether cataloging public T cell receptors could identify signatures of past pathogen exposure. Along with the roughly 670-subject first cohort, a separate validation cohort of some 130 different subjects was used. The study combined high-throughput TCR immunosequencing, statistical association of individual TCRs with disease status, and machine learning to predict cytomegalovirus infection status. To study patterns of TCR occurrence, a later analysis re-analyzed previously published TCR beta repertoires from 666 donors and added high-resolution HLA genotyping. Both class I and class II loci were covered by HLA typing, at four-digit resolution. Using immunosequencing, the study profiled T cell repertoires from around 680 subjects and related those repertoires to cytomegalovirus serostatus. Across about 370 genotyped donors of the cohort, an average of approximately 200,000 unique TCR beta nucleotide sequences per donor were sequenced, and roughly 18% of those sequences were non-productive. Donor age, sex, ethnicity and CMV serostatus were compiled together with the repertoire data. What the research found in general, with its limitations: The study listed 164 TCR beta chains as associated with cytomegalovirus. A later analysis found that HLA-associated TCR beta chains were more clonally expanded and had lower generation probabilities than equally common non-associated chains. This cohort had only TCR beta chains sequenced, and the lack of alpha or paired-chain data limited which features could be detected. The sequencing pipeline was judged likely to have produced a cluster of highly shared sequence variants as a technical artifact. Roughly uniform sequencing depth across donors was assumed in presence/absence analyses, although this assumption may not hold. Most TCR sequences were observed very rarely across donors, whereas some public TCRs were present in many individuals. Because counts were too low, approximately 15 rarely observed V segments, including chromosome 9 orphons, were excluded from the earlier analysis of around 590 of the donors. When HLA alleles, especially DR and DQ, strongly co-occurred, TCR associations were difficult to assign to individual alleles. The classifier was reported to diagnose cytomegalovirus status with high specificity and sensitivity in both the original cohort and the validation cohort. In a later analysis, several top co-occurrence clusters were reported to appear linked to parvovirus B19, influenza, CMV and Epstein-Barr virus. Broadly in line with IMGT annotations, most TCR beta V segments showed up in productive rearrangements about 87% or about 30% of the time in an earlier analysis of 587 of the donors. According to a later analysis, TCR association rates differed among HLA loci, with DRB1 alleles showing the most associated TCRs and HLA-C alleles showing the fewest. In vitro tests confirmed that a few of the cytomegalovirus-associated TCR beta chains recognize cytomegalovirus antigens. A further reported finding was that TCR beta sequences accurately predicted the HLA-A and HLA-B alleles for most subjects in the first cohort. The 87-base-pair reads could not distinguish some IMGT-functional V segments, including TRBV6-2 and TRBV6-3, so those segments were excluded. Correlated functional status among segregating V segments might reflect linkage disequilibrium, but an unknown experimental factor could not be ruled out. Specific HLA alleles were associated with 15,000 to 20,000 TCR beta sequences at a false discovery rate of 0.05 in a later analysis. In a later genetic analysis, fewer N-insertions in productive TCRs were reported among donors in an Asian-associated ancestry cluster than the roughly 700-donor mean. The authors suggested that the approach could potentially be extended to other disease states and immunological phenotypes. In a later genetic analysis, a missense DCLRE1C variant was associated with V-gene and J-gene trimming of TCR beta chains, and the association was replicated in an independent cohort. Most CMV-associated TCR beta chains appeared to be HLA-restricted in a later analysis, and the HLA associations seemed to be driven largely by CMV exposure. Immune exposure information for the cohort was limited to CMV serostatus. HLA typing was unavailable for some donors at each locus, so association tests used only the typed subset.

The V and J ends are trimmed by 3 bases and 1 base, leaving 9 bases between them. The germline V gene provides CDR1 SGHAT and CDR2 FQNNGV. From cysteine to phenylalanine, the CDR3 is 14 amino acids long. Only the CDR3 DNA stays, 42 bases, in frame from base 1. Library preparation used the immunoSEQ multiplex PCR assay. A mixture of 60 forward primers for TCR Vbeta segments and 13 reverse primers for TCR Jbeta segments was used in the multiplex PCR. Amplification of the CDR3 region of rearranged TCR beta genes was performed with a multiplex PCR assay on genomic DNA. The Illumina HiSeq System was used to sequence the amplified TCR beta libraries as 87-base-pair reads. In the source study's methods: In a later analysis, roughly 80 million unique TCR beta chains were counted across the roughly 700 repertoires, and some 10 million of these chains were shared by at least two donors. Raw reads were error-corrected and collapsed into unique sequences by a nearest-neighbor algorithm in which closely related sequences were merged to remove PCR and sequencing errors. V, D and J gene segments were assigned by aligning CDR3 sequences to IMGT reference sequences. For a sequence to be retained, at least a six-nucleotide match to both a V gene segment and a J gene segment was required. Rearrangements were called productive when the CDR3 lacked stop codons and stayed in frame with V and J; all others were non-productive. CDR3 was defined according to IMGT convention as the region running from the second conserved V-encoded cysteine to the conserved J-encoded phenylalanine. The earlier analysis of some 550 of the donors excluded any sequence lacking an unambiguous match to a single V gene segment. An earlier analysis of several hundred of the donors called V segments functional above 56.7% productive rearrangements and segregating when the between-donor standard deviation exceeded 5%. A statistical classification framework was built to diagnose cytomegalovirus status from the catalog of TCR beta chain sequences. A later analysis assigned V and J genes by comparing TCR nucleotide sequences with IMGT/GENE-DB human TR gene sequences. The TCRdist pipeline was used in a later analysis to assign CDR3 sequences and most-parsimonious VDJ recombination scenarios. A later analysis defined each TCR beta chain by its CDR3 amino acid sequence plus V-gene family, and excluded reads lacking a unique V-gene family. As a way to deal with suspected cross-contamination and a sequencing artifact, a later analysis dropped roughly 620 nucleotide sequences that were highly shared and had low generation probability. For each public chain, a later analysis derived a clonal expansion index from normalized ranks of inferred template counts within each repertoire. Generation probabilities in a later analysis came from a VDJ recombination model fitted to out-of-frame rearrangements, and those results were checked against IGoR. In a later analysis, hypergeometric tests were used to score TCR-TCR, TCR-HLA and TCR-CMV co-occurrence, with a repertoire-size bias correction applied to TCR pairs. In a later analysis, false discovery rates were estimated by permuting HLA or CMV assignments 20 times. In a later analysis, co-occurring TCRs were grouped using DBSCAN, with TCRdist sequence similarity added in when clustering inside HLA-allele-positive subsets. Co-occurrence clustering excluded repertoires with fewer than 30,000 or more than 120,000 public chains, plus five with anomalous nucleotide sharing. In its TCRdb copy, this immuneACCESS table keeps in-frame sequences only and misses some clones. Where compared with another copy, unresolved V genes explain less than half of these, and the others have no known cause. V and J calls and clone size are as listed in that table; D and trimming were resolved from the DNA. Within this sample are approximately 150,000 clones, with 70% of them counted one time only. The ten top clones hold about 4.3% of the sample.

The chain employs TRBV11-2 and TRBJ1-1; the D gene is possibly TRBD1, with 6 bases matching. The sequence came from a man aged 18 to 30 in good health and CMV-seropositive. The sample comprised PBMCs. The DNA is as follows: TGTGCCAGCAGCTTCGGACAGACGAACACTGAAGCTTTCTTT. It encodes CASSFGQTNTEAFF.